The source of this T cell receptor beta chain is a study of blood T cell repertoires in COVID-19 (dated by TCRdb to 2018 to 2021). Broadly, across the study: The collaborator samples originated in the United States, Italy and Spain and spanned the acute and convalescent phases of COVID-19. The prospective study material was composed of cDNA or gDNA derived from T cells, B-cell-depleted T cells, or PBMCs. Subjects who had been exposed to COVID-19, were actively infected with it, or had recovered from it provided the deeply sampled blood TCRbeta repertoires that made up the dataset. A freely available public database, intended as a resource for researchers studying the immune response to SARS-CoV-2, is where the repertoires were released. Samples came from the ongoing ImmuneRACE study (first 160 participants) plus 1,254 subjects from 6 global collaborators. Nearly every sample came with metadata listing a de-identified subject ID, COVID-19 status, age in years and sex. Where available, HLA class I and class II types were taken from metadata supplied by the sample provider and were not determined by assay-based typing. Here is what the overall study found, with its caveats: Clinical and demographic metadata were provided uncurated, with the amount varying by source and participant.

The collaborating institutions used their own protocols to collect whole blood in K2EDTA tubes. For TCRbeta analysis, collaborator samples were shipped as frozen whole blood, as isolated PBMCs, or as DNA extracted from either sample type. For this clone: Its antigen has not been determined. One base away there is no much larger clone; base qualities are not given.

The immunoSEQ Assay, a bias-controlled multiplex PCR, was used to amplify TCRbeta CDR3 regions from genomic DNA. The authors processed their data as follows. The number of nucleated cells in each sample was estimated by amplification of reference gene primers within the assay. To quantify the absolute abundance of each unique TCRbeta CDR3 rearrangement, sequence reads were collapsed and filtered. For each sample, productive Simpson clonality was calculated as the square root of Simpson's diversity index across productive rearrangements. Entries here come from immuneACCESS through TCRdb and include only in-frame sequences with V and J called. Some clones fail to appear in such tables; in the studies checked, an unresolved V gene covers under half of the shortfall, and the cause of the remainder is unknown. That table supplies the V and J calls and clone size; D and trimming were determined from the DNA. In this sample the table shows about 240,000 clones, roughly 80% of which occur a single time. Around 3.3% of the sample is in the top ten clones.

Per the germline V gene, MGHDK is the CDR1 and SYGVNS is the CDR2. The V end gives up 5 bases and the J end 5 bases, leaving 3 bases in the junction not matched to a gene. The CDR3 has 13 amino acids, counting the end cysteine and phenylalanine. CDR3 DNA only is kept here, 39 bases in frame from base 1. The TCR was taken from a woman under 30 with acute or convalescent COVID-19. The chain links TRBV25-1 with TRBJ1-2, with 9 bases matching TRBD1. Source material: peripheral blood. The DNA is as follows: TGTGCCAGCAGTAAGGGGACAGGGTATGGCTACACCTTC. It translates to CASSKGTGYGYTF.